These T cell receptor beta chains were read from a single sample in a study of post-analysis software for immune sequencing data. TCRdb used MiXCR to reprocess the PCR reads, holding one entry per CDR3 protein. The table includes about 820,000 distinct CDR3 sequences, approximately 53% detected once. Input material: blood. The source of these receptors is a girl under 18 with multiple sclerosis. CDR3s include the opening cysteine and the closing phenylalanine or tryptophan. Fields, in order: clone size, J gene, D gene, V gene, CDR3 DNA, CDR3 protein. The D gene is left open where the match is weak. Clone size appears in some rows only: once, few, many, or a class for an expanded clone.

clone_size: few; j_call: TRBJ2-3; d_call: -; v_call: TRBV7-3; cdr3_nt: TGTGCCAGCAGCTCGAATCGCGCCGGAACAGATACGCAGTATTTT; cdr3_aa: CASSSNRAGTDTQYF
clone_size: few; j_call: TRBJ2-7; d_call: -; v_call: TRBV7-9; cdr3_nt: TGTGCCAGCAGCCGGACGAGGGGACCCATTGGGGACGAGCAGTACTTC; cdr3_aa: CASSRTRGPIGDEQYF
clone_size: few; j_call: TRBJ2-7; d_call: -; v_call: TRBV7-9; cdr3_nt: TGTGCCAGCAGCTCTTACCTCGAGCAGTACTTC; cdr3_aa: CASSSYLEQYF
clone_size: -; j_call: TRBJ2-3; d_call: TRBD1; v_call: TRBV2; cdr3_nt: TGTGCCAGCAGTTACGACAGGGGGCCCCTCCCGGGGACGCAGTATTTT; cdr3_aa: CASSYDRGPLPGTQYF
clone_size: -; j_call: TRBJ2-3; d_call: TRBD2; v_call: TRBV27; cdr3_nt: TGTGCCAGCAGTCCACTAGCGAGGGTAACAGATACGCAGTATTTT; cdr3_aa: CASSPLARVTDTQYF
clone_size: -; j_call: TRBJ2-1; d_call: TRBD2; v_call: TRBV5-1; cdr3_nt: TGCGCCAGCAGCCCGACCGAAGTTAGCGGGAGATACTACAATGAGCAGTTCTTC; cdr3_aa: CASSPTEVSGRYYNEQFF
clone_size: many; j_call: TRBJ2-5; d_call: TRBD1; v_call: TRBV5-1; cdr3_nt: TGCGCCAGCAGCTACGGGACAGCCCAAGAGACCCAGTACTTC; cdr3_aa: CASSYGTAQETQYF
clone_size: -; j_call: TRBJ1-6; d_call: -; v_call: TRBV27; cdr3_nt: TGTGCCAGCAGAATTTTTGGAAGTAATTCACCCCTCCACTTT; cdr3_aa: CASRIFGSNSPLHF
clone_size: -; j_call: TRBJ1-5; d_call: -; v_call: TRBV27; cdr3_nt: TGTGCCAGCAGTCTCGAATGCGGTCAGCCCCAGCATTTT; cdr3_aa: CASSLECGQPQHF
clone_size: -; j_call: TRBJ1-2; d_call: -; v_call: TRBV3-1; cdr3_nt: TGTGCCAGCAGCCCTACCCAGGGGCGAGGGTATGGCTACACCTTC; cdr3_aa: CASSPTQGRGYGYTF
clone_size: -; j_call: TRBJ2-7; d_call: -; v_call: TRBV7-9; cdr3_nt: TGTGCCAGCAGCCCGGGACCGTACTACGAGCAGTACTTC; cdr3_aa: CASSPGPYYEQYF
clone_size: few; j_call: TRBJ2-5; d_call: -; v_call: TRBV6-6; cdr3_nt: TGTGCCAGCACCACCATCAGGGTTGGGGAGACCCAGTACTTC; cdr3_aa: CASTTIRVGETQYF
clone_size: -; j_call: TRBJ2-7; d_call: -; v_call: TRBV6-1; cdr3_nt: TGTGCCAGCAGTGAAGCGCCCCCCGTACTCGAGCAGTACTTC; cdr3_aa: CASSEAPPVLEQYF
clone_size: once; j_call: TRBJ2-5; d_call: TRBD1; v_call: TRBV9; cdr3_nt: TGTGCCAGCAGCGTAGTGGACAGGGCTTGGGAGACCCAGTACTTC; cdr3_aa: CASSVVDRAWETQYF
clone_size: few; j_call: TRBJ2-2; d_call: -; v_call: TRBV4-1; cdr3_nt: TGCGCCAGCAGCCAAGGGGAAGGGAACACCGGGGAGCTGTTTTTT; cdr3_aa: CASSQGEGNTGELFF
clone_size: -; j_call: TRBJ1-2; d_call: TRBD1; v_call: TRBV7-9; cdr3_nt: TGTGCCAGCACCCCGGGACAGGGGAACTATGGCTACACCTTC; cdr3_aa: CASTPGQGNYGYTF
clone_size: once; j_call: TRBJ1-5; d_call: -; v_call: TRBV11-2; cdr3_nt: TGTGCCAGCAGCTTATCTACTCATAGCAATCAGCCCCAGCATTTT; cdr3_aa: CASSLSTHSNQPQHF
clone_size: -; j_call: TRBJ2-4; d_call: -; v_call: TRBV15; cdr3_nt: TGTGCCACCAGCAATTTGGGGGGCGGCAAAAACATTCAGTACTTC; cdr3_aa: CATSNLGGGKNIQYF
clone_size: -; j_call: TRBJ2-3; d_call: TRBD2; v_call: TRBV20-1; cdr3_nt: TGCAGTGCTCTAGGGACTAGCGGGGGATTTTTATCAGATACGCAGTATTTT; cdr3_aa: CSALGTSGGFLSDTQYF
clone_size: -; j_call: TRBJ2-1; d_call: -; v_call: TRBV7-3; cdr3_nt: TGTGCCAGCAGCTCGCAAAAACAGGGAGCGAAGGCTCTCAATGAGCAGTTCTTC; cdr3_aa: CASSSQKQGAKALNEQFF
clone_size: -; j_call: TRBJ1-2; d_call: TRBD1; v_call: TRBV5-1; cdr3_nt: TGCGCCAGCAGCACGGGACAGGGAGCCCCAGGGGGCTATGGCTACACCTTC; cdr3_aa: CASSTGQGAPGGYGYTF
clone_size: few; j_call: TRBJ2-5; d_call: TRBD2; v_call: TRBV20-1; cdr3_nt: TGCAGCTCCCTCAGGACACCCCAGGCGGGAGGTCAATTTCAAGAGACCCAGTACTTC; cdr3_aa: CSSLRTPQAGGQFQETQYF
clone_size: -; j_call: TRBJ1-2; d_call: -; v_call: TRBV9; cdr3_nt: TGTGCCAGCAGCGTAGAAGGCAGGGAACATGGCTACACCTTC; cdr3_aa: CASSVEGREHGYTF
clone_size: -; j_call: TRBJ1-2; d_call: -; v_call: TRBV7-2; cdr3_nt: TGTGCCAGCAGCTCGGGGTGGGACGGTGGCAACTATGGCTACACCTTC; cdr3_aa: CASSSGWDGGNYGYTF
clone_size: -; j_call: TRBJ1-4; d_call: -; v_call: TRBV7-2; cdr3_nt: TGTGCCAGCAGCCCCTTAAGGGGTGGTGGGGGAAAACTGTTTTTT; cdr3_aa: CASSPLRGGGGKLFF
clone_size: -; j_call: TRBJ2-5; d_call: -; v_call: TRBV20-1; cdr3_nt: TGCAGTGCTAGCGGCCCCCTAGTCCGAGAGACCCAGTACTTC; cdr3_aa: CSASGPLVRETQYF
clone_size: -; j_call: TRBJ2-3; d_call: TRBD1; v_call: TRBV9; cdr3_nt: TGTGCCAGCAGTCAGGGGGCCACAGATACGCAGTATTTT; cdr3_aa: CASSQGATDTQYF
clone_size: -; j_call: TRBJ2-5; d_call: -; v_call: TRBV18; cdr3_nt: TGTGCCAGCTCACCACCGCACCGGGAGACCCAGTACTTC; cdr3_aa: CASSPPHRETQYF
clone_size: -; j_call: TRBJ2-5; d_call: -; v_call: TRBV20-1; cdr3_nt: TGCAGTGCTAGCGGTCCAGGCGAAGAGCAGTACTTC; cdr3_aa: CSASGPGEEQYF
clone_size: -; j_call: TRBJ2-5; d_call: TRBD2; v_call: TRBV7-9; cdr3_nt: TGTGCCAGCAGCTTACAGCGTTTTGCGGGAGATAAAGAGACCCAGTACTTC; cdr3_aa: CASSLQRFAGDKETQYF